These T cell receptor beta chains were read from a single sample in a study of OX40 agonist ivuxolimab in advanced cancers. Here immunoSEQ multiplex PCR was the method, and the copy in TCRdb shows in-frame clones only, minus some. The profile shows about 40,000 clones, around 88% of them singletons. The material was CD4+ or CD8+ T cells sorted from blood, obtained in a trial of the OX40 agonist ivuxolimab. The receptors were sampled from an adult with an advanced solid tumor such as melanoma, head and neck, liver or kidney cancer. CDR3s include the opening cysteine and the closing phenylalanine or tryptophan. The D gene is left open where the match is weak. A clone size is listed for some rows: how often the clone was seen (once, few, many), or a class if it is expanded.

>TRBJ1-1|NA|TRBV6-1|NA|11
CASSYVGEAFF
TGTGCCAGCAGTTACGTGGGGGAAGCTTTCTTT
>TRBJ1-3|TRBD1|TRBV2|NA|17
CASSERRTGFGGNTIYF
TGTGCCAGCAGTGAAAGGCGGACAGGGTTTGGAGGAAACACCATATATTTT
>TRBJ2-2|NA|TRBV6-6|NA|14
CASSYTPITGELFF
TGTGCCAGCAGTTACACCCCGATCACCGGGGAGCTGTTTTTT
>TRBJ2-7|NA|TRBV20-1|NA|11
CSAPRSYEQYF
TGCAGTGCGCCCCGTTCCTACGAGCAGTACTTC
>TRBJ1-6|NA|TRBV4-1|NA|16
CASSLGSSSYNSPLHF
TGCGCCAGCAGCCTAGGCAGCAGCTCCTATAATTCACCCCTCCACTTT
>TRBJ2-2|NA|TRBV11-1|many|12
CASSHYTGELFF
TGTGCCAGCAGCCACTATACCGGGGAGCTGTTTTTT
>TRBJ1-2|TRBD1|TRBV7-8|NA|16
CASSLPTGGLGYGYTF
TGTGCCAGCAGCTTACCAACAGGGGGCTTAGGCTATGGCTACACCTTC
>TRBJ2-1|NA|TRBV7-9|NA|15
CASSPRDRVYNEQFF
TGTGCCAGCAGCCCCAGGGATCGGGTCTACAATGAGCAGTTCTTC
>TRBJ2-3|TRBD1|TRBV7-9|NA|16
CASSLIPGTGSDTQYF
TGTGCCAGCAGCTTAATACCCGGGACAGGGTCCGATACGCAGTATTTT
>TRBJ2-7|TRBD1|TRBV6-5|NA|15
CASSYSGQGVYEQYF
TGTGCCAGCAGTTACTCAGGACAGGGTGTCTACGAGCAGTACTTC
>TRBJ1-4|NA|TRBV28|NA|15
CASSPIGSTNEKLFF
TGTGCCAGCAGTCCTATAGGCAGCACTAATGAAAAACTGTTTTTT
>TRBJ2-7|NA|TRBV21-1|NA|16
CASSKRKDRVTYEQYF
TGTGCCAGCAGCAAAAGAAAGGACAGGGTTACCTACGAGCAGTACTTC
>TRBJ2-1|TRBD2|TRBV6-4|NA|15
CASSVASGSYNEQFF
TGTGCCAGCAGTGTTGCTAGCGGCTCCTACAATGAGCAGTTCTTC
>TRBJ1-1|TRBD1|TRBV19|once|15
CASSIPRQGAPEAFF
TGTGCCAGTAGTATACCAAGACAGGGGGCCCCTGAAGCTTTCTTT
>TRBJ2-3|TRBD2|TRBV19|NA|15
CASSIGGSGTDTQYF
TGTGCCAGTAGTATTGGCGGGAGTGGGACAGATACGCAGTATTTT
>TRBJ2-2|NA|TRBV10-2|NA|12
CASRENTGELFF
TGCGCCAGCAGGGAGAACACCGGGGAGCTGTTTTTT
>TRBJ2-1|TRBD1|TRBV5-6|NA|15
CASSLVRGPYNEQFF
TGTGCCAGCAGCTTGGTAAGGGGGCCCTACAATGAGCAGTTCTTC
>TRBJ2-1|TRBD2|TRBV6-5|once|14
CASRTGTRASEQFF
TGTGCCAGCAGGACCGGGACTAGGGCGAGTGAGCAGTTCTTC
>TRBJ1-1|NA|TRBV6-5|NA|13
CASSWGANTEAFF
TGTGCCAGCAGTTGGGGGGCGAACACTGAAGCTTTCTTT
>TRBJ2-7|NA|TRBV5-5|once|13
CASSLPGIGEQYF
TGTGCCAGCAGCTTACCAGGGATTGGCGAGCAGTACTTC
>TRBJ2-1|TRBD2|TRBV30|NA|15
CAWGTSANSYNEQFF
TGTGCCTGGGGGACTAGCGCAAACTCCTACAATGAGCAGTTCTTC
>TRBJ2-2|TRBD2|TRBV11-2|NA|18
CASRSVRRLAENTGELFF
TGTGCCAGCAGATCAGTTCGTCGGCTAGCGGAGAACACCGGGGAGCTGTTTTTT
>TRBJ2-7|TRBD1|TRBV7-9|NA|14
CASSYGTGYDEQYF
TGTGCCAGCAGCTATGGGACAGGGTACGACGAGCAGTACTTC
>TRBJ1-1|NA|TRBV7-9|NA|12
CASSPGHPEAFF
TGTGCCAGCAGCCCTGGACACCCTGAAGCTTTCTTT
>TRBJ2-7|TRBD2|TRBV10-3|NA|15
CAISHPTSGTYEQYF
TGTGCCATCAGCCACCCGACTAGCGGAACTTACGAGCAGTACTTC
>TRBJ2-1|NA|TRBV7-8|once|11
CASSLDGEQFF
TGTGCCAGCAGCTTAGATGGTGAGCAGTTCTTC
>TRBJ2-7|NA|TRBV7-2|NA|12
CASSFGGSEQYF
TGTGCCAGCAGCTTCGGGGGTTCCGAGCAGTACTTC
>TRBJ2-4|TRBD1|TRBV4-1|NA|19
CASSQGGLGQGGLWDIQYF
TGCGCCAGCAGCCAAGGGGGGCTGGGACAGGGAGGTTTATGGGACATTCAGTACTTC
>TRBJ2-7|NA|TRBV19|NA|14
CASSIEYPNYEQYF
TGTGCCAGTAGTATAGAATACCCCAACTACGAGCAGTACTTC
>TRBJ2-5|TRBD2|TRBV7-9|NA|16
CASSFSGLAGQETQYF
TGTGCCAGCAGCTTCTCAGGGCTAGCGGGGCAAGAGACCCAGTACTTC
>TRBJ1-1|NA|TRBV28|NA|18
CASSLSGETGTLGTEAFF
TGTGCCAGCAGTTTATCCGGGGAGACAGGAACTTTGGGCACTGAAGCTTTCTTT
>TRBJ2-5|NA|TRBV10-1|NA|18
CASSGPPVGHRDQETQYF
TGCGCCAGCAGTGGCCCCCCAGTAGGGCATCGAGACCAAGAGACCCAGTACTTC
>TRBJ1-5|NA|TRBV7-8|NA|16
CASSLLWGRDDQPQHF
TGTGCCAGCAGCCTTCTCTGGGGGCGAGATGATCAGCCCCAGCATTTT
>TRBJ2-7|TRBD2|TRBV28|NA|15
CASSLRLAGIDEQYF
TGTGCCAGCAGTTTACGCCTAGCGGGAATCGACGAGCAGTACTTC
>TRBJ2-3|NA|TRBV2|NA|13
CASSGDDGSGQYF
TGTGCCAGCAGTGGAGATGACGGCAGTGGGCAGTATTTT
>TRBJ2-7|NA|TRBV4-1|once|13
CASSQQGPYEQYF
TGCGCCAGCAGCCAACAGGGACCCTACGAGCAGTACTTC
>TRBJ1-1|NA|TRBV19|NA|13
CASSAGLNTEAFF
TGTGCCAGTAGTGCGGGACTTAACACTGAAGCTTTCTTT
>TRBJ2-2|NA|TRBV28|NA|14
CASRGTANTGELFF
TGTGCCAGCCGGGGGACAGCCAACACCGGGGAGCTGTTTTTT
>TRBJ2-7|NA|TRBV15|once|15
CATSTSAGSSYEQYF
TGTGCCACCAGCACATCGGCGGGGAGCTCCTACGAGCAGTACTTC
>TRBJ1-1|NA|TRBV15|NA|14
CATSFQGVNTEAFF
TGTGCCACCAGCTTCCAAGGGGTTAACACTGAAGCTTTCTTT
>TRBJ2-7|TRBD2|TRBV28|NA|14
CASSLSASGNEQYF
TGTGCCAGCAGTTTATCCGCTAGCGGGAACGAGCAGTACTTC
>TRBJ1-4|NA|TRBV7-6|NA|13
CASSLEVNEKLFF
TGTGCCAGCAGCTTAGAGGTGAATGAAAAACTGTTTTTT
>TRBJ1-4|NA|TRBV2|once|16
CASRRLLGHQNEKLFF
TGTGCCAGCAGACGTCTTCTGGGACACCAAAATGAAAAACTGTTTTTT
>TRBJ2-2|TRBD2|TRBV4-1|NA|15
CASSHRTSGTGELFF
TGCGCCAGCAGCCATCGGACTAGCGGGACCGGGGAGCTGTTTTTT
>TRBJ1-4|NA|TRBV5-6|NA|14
CASSLGAHNEKLFF
TGTGCCAGCAGCTTGGGGGCCCATAATGAAAAACTGTTTTTT
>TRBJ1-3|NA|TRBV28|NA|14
CASSFATTGNTIYF
TGTGCCAGCAGTTTTGCGACGACTGGAAACACCATATATTTT
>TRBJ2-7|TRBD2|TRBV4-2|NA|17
CASSQGTSGRASYEQYF
TGTGCCAGCAGCCAGGGGACTAGCGGGAGGGCCTCCTACGAGCAGTACTTC
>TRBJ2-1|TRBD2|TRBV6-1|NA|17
CASSETRGLGAYNEQFF
TGTGCCAGCAGTGAAACGAGGGGACTAGGAGCCTACAATGAGCAGTTCTTC
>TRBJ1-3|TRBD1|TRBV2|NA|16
CASRLNRGLSGNTIYF
TGTGCCAGCAGGTTAAACAGGGGCTTGTCTGGAAACACCATATATTTT
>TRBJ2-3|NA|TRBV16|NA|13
CASSSDSPDTQYF
TGTGCCAGCAGCTCCGACAGCCCAGATACGCAGTATTTT